Detailed here is one T cell receptor (beta chain). Its antigen is not identified. The sample belongs to a study of shared clonotypes between healthy human individuals. Original data processing: From ImmunoSEQ came sequences covering only the junction and carrying no quality scores, so filtering differed. Only in-frame clones appear in the TCRdb table, and some are missing; sequencing was by immunoSEQ multiplex PCR. The D gene and trimming were derived from the DNA, and the V and J assignments and clone size from that table. Of over a million clones listed, more than 95% were seen once; the top ten hold approximately 1.1%. V dropped 4 bases and J dropped 5; count of bases not matched to a gene: 4. The CDR3 is 14 amino acids. Germline V CDR1 and CDR2: MNHEY, SMNVEV (reference sequence). Study results and limitations: Expectations were that clonotype sharing among donors would be affected by sequencing depth. Clonotypes shared by all four donors outscored non-shared clonotypes in generation probability.

Sample: naive CD4+ T cells sorted from blood. Stated subset: CD45RA+ positively selected. This sequence originates from a man younger than 45 in good health. This sequence joins TRBV27 and TRBJ2-2; 7 bases line up with TRBD2. CDR3 DNA sequence: TGTGCCAGCAGTTATTCCGGGAGGACCGGGGAGCTGTTTTTT. It codes for CASSYSGRTGELFF.